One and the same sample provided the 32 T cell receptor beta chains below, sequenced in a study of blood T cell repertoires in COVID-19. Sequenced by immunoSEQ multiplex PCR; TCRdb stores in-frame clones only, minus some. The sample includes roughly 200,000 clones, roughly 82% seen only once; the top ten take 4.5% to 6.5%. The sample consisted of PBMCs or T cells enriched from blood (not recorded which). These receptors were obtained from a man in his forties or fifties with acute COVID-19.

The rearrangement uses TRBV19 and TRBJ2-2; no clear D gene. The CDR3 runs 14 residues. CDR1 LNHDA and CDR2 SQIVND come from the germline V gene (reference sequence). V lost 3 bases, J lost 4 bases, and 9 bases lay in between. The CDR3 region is CASSMSVRTGELFF. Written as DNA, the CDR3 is TGTGCCAGTAGTATGAGCGTACGCACCGGGGAGCTGTTTTTT.

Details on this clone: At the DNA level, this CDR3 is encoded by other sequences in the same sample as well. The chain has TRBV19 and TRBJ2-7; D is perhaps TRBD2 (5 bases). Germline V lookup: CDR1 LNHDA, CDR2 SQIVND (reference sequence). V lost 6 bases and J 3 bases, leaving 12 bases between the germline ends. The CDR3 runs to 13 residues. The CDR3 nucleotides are TGTGCCAGTAGCACGGGGTTAAACTACGAGCAGTACTTC. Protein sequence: CASSTGLNYEQYF.

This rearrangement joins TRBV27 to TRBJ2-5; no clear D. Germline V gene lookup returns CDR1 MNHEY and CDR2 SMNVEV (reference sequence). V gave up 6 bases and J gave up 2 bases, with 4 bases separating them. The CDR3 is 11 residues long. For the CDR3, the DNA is TGTGCCAGCAGACAACAAGAGACCCAGTACTTC. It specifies CASRQQETQYF.

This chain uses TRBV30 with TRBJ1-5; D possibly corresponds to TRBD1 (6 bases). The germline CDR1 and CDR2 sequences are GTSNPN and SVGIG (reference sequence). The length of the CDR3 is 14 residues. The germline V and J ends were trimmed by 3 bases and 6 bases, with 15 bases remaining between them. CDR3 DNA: TGTGCCTGGAGCAACAGGGCGGAAGGTCAGCCCCAGCATTTT. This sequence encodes CAWSNRAEGQPQHF. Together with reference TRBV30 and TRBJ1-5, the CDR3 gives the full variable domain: SQTIHQWPATLVQPVGSPLSLECTVEGTSNPNLYWYRQAAGRGLQLLFYSVGIGQISSEVPQNLSASRPQDRQFILSSKKLLLSDSGFYLCAWSNRAEGQPQHFGDGTRLSIL.

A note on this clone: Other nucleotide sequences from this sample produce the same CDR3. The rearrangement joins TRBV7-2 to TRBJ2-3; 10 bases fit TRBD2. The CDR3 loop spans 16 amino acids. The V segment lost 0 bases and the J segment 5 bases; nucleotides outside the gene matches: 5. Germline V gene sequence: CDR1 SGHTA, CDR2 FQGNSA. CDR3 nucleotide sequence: TGTGCCAGCAGCTTAGCCAGCGGGAGGGCCGTAGATACGCAGTATTTT. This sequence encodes CASSLASGRAVDTQYF.

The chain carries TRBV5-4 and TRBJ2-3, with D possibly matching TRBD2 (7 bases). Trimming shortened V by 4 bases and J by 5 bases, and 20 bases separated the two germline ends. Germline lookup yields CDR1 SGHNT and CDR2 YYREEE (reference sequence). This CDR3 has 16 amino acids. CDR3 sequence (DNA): TGTGCCAGCAGCCCCCCCGGGGGGCTGGGTGAAGATACGCAGTATTTT. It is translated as CASSPPGGLGEDTQYF.

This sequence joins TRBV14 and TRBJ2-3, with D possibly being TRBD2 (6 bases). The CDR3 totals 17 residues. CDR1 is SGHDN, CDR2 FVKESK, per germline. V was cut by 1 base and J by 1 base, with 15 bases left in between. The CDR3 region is CASSQVRDSVGTDTQYF. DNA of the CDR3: TGTGCCAGCAGCCAAGTTCGGGACTCCGTCGGCACAGATACGCAGTATTTT.

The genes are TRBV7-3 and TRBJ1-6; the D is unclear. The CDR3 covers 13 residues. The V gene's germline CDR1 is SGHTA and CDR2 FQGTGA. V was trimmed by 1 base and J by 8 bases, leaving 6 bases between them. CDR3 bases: TGTGCCAGCAGCTTAATGGGAGATTCACCCCTCCACTTT. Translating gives CASSLMGDSPLHF.

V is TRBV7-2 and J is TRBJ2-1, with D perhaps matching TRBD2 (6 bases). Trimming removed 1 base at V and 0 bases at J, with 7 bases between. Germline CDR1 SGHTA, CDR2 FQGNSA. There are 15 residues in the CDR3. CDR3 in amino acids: CASSLDGSSYNEQFF. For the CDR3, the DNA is TGTGCCAGCAGCTTAGACGGGAGCTCCTACAATGAGCAGTTCTTC.

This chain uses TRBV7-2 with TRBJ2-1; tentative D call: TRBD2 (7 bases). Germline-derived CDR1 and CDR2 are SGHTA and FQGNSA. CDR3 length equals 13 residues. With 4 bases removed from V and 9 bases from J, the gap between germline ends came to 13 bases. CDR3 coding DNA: TGTGCCAGCAGCTCGCGAAGGGGGGGTGAGCAGTTCTTC. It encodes CASSSRRGGEQFF.

The CDR3 region is CASSYTDTQYF. CDR3 nucleotides: TGTGCCAGCAGCTACACAGATACGCAGTATTTT. The chain uses TRBV12-3 or TRBV12-4 and TRBJ2-3; D unresolved. The length of the CDR3 is 11 residues. V was pared by 6 bases and J by 2 bases, with 3 bases between.

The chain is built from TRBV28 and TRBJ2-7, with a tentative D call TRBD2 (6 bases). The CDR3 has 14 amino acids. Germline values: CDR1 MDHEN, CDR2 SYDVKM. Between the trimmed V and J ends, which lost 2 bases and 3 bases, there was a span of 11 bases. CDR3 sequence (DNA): TGTGCCAGCAGTTTACCGAGCGGGTACTACGAGCAGTACTTC. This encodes CASSLPSGYYEQYF. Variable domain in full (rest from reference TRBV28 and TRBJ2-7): DVKVTQSSRYLVKRTGEKVFLECVQDMDHENMFWYRQDPGLGLRLIYFSYDVKMKEKGDIPEGYSVSREKKERFSLILESASTNQTSMYLCASSLPSGYYEQYFGPGTRLTVT.

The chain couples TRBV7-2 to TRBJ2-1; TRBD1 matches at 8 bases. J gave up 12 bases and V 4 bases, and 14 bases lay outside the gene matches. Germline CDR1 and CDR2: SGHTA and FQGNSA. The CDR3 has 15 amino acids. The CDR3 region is CASSSDRGSGSGQFF. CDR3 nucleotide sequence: TGTGCCAGCAGCTCCGACAGGGGTAGCGGCTCTGGGCAGTTCTTC.

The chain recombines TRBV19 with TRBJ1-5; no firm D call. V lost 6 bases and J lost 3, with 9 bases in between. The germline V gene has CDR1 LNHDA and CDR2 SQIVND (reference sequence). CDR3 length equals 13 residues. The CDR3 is CASSPTLNQPQHF. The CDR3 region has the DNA TGTGCCAGTAGCCCTACGCTCAATCAGCCCCAGCATTTT.

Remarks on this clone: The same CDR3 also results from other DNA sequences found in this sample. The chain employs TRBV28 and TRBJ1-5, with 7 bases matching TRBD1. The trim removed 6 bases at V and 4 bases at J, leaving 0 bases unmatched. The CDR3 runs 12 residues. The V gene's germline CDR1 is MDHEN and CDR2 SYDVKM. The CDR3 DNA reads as TGTGCCAGCAGACAGGGGAATCAGCCCCAGCATTTT. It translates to CASRQGNQPQHF.

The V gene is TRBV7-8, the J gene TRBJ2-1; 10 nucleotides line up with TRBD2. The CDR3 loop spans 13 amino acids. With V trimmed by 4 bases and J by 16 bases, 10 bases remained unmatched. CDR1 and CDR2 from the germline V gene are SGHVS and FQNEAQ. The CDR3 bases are TGTGCCAGCAGCTCTAGCGGGAGCGGATTCGAATTCTTC. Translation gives CASSSSGSGFEFF.

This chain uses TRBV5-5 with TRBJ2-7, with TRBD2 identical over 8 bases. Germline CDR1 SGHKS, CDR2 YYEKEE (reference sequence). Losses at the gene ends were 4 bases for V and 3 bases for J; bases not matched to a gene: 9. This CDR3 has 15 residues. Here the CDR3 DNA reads TGTGCCAGCAGCAAAGGAGCGGGAGTAAGCTACGAGCAGTACTTC. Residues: CASSKGAGVSYEQYF.

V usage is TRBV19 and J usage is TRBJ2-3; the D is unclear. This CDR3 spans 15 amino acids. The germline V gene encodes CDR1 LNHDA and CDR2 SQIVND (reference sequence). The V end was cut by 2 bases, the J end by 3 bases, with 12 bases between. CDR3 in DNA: TGTGCCAGTAGTATATCTCCAGTTCCGACAGATACGCAGTATTTT. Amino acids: CASSISPVPTDTQYF.

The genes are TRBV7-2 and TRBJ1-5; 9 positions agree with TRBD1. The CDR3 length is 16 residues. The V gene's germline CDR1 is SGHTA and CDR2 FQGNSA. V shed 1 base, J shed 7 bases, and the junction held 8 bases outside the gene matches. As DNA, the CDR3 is TGTGCCAGCAGCTTAGATGGGACAGGGAAAAGACAGCCCCAGCATTTT. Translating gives CASSLDGTGKRQPQHF.

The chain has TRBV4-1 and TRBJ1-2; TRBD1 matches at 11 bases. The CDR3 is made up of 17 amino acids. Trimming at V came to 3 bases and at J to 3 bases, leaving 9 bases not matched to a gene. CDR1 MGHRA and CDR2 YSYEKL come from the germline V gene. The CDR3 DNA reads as TGCGCCAGCAGCCATCCCGGACAGGGGGCGCCGGACTATGGCTACACCTTC. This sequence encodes CASSHPGQGAPDYGYTF.

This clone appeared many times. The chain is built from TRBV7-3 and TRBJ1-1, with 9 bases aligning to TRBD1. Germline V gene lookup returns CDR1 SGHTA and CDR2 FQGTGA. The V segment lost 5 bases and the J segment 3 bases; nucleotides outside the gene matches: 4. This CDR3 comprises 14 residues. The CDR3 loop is CASSRTGGHTEAFF. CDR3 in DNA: TGTGCCAGCAGCCGCACAGGGGGCCACACTGAAGCTTTCTTT.

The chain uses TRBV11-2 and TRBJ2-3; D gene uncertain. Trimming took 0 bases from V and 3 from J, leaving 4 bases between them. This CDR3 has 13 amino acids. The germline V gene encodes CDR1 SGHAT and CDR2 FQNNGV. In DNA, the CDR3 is TGTGCCAGCAGCTTAGATCGGACAGATACGCAGTATTTT. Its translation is CASSLDRTDTQYF.

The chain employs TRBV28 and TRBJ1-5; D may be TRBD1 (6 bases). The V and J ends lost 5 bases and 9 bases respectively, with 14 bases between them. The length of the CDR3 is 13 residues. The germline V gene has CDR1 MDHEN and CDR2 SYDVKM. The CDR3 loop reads CASSTGPRVPQHF. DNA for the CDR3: TGTGCCAGCAGTACAGGGCCTCGGGTGCCCCAGCATTTT.

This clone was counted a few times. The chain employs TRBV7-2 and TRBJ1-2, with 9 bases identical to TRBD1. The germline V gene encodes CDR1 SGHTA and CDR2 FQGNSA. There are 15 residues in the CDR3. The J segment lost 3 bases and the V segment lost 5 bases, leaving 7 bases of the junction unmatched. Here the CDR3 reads CASSPTGTGYYGYTF. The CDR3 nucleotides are TGTGCCAGCAGCCCCACCGGGACAGGGTACTATGGCTACACCTTC.

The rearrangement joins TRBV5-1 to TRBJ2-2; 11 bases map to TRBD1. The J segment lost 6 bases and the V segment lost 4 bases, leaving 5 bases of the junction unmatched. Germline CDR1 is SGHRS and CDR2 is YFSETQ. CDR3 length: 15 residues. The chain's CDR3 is CASSAGTGGPGELFF. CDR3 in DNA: TGCGCCAGCAGCGCCGGGACAGGGGGGCCCGGGGAGCTGTTTTTT.

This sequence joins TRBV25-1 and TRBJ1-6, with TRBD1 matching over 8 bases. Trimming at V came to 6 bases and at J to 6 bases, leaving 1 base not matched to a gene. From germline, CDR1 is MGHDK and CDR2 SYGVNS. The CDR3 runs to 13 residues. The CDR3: CASSGQGNSPLHF. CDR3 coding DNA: TGTGCCAGCAGCGGACAGGGTAATTCACCCCTCCACTTT. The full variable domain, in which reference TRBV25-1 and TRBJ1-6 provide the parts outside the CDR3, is EADIYQTPRYLVIGTGKKITLECSQTMGHDKMYWYQQDPGMELHLIHYSYGVNSTEKGDLSSESTVSRIRTEHFPLTLESARPSHTSQYLCASSGQGNSPLHFGNGTRLTVT.

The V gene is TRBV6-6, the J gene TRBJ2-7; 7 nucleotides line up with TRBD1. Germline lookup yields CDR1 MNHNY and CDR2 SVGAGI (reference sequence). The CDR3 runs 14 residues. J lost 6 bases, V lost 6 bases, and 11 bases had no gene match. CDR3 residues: CASSPGTALPEQYF. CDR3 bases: TGTGCCAGCAGCCCCGGGACAGCCCTCCCCGAGCAGTACTTC.

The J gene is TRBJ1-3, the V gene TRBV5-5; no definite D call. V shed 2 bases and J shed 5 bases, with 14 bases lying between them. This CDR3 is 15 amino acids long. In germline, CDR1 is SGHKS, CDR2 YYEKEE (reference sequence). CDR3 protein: CASSLKSGWRNTIYF. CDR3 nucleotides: TGTGCCAGCAGCTTAAAGTCCGGGTGGAGAAACACCATATATTTT.

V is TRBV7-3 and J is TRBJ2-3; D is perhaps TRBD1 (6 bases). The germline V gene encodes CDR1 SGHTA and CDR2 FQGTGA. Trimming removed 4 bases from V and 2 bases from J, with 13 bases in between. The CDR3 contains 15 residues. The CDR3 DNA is TGTGCCAGCAGCTCGGGGACATTTTACACAGATACGCAGTATTTT. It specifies CASSSGTFYTDTQYF. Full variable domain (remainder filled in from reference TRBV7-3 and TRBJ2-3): GAGVSQTPSNKVTEKGKYVELRCDPISGHTALYWYRQSLGQGPEFLIYFQGTGAADDSGLPNDRFFAVRPEGSVSTLKIQRTERGDSAVYLCASSSGTFYTDTQYFGPGTRLTVL.

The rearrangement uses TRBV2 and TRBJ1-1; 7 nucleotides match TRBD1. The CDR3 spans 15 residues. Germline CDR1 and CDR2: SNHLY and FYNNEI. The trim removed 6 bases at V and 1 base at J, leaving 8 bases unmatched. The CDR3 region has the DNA TGTGCCAGCAGCTTACGAGGGGGCGCGAACACTGAAGCTTTCTTT. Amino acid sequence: CASSLRGGANTEAFF.

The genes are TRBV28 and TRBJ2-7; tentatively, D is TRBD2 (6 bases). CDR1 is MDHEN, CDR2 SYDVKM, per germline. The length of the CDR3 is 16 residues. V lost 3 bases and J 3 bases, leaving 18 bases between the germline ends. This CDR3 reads CASSFGGPGTGYEQYF. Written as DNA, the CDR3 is TGTGCCAGCAGTTTCGGAGGGCCCGGGACTGGCTACGAGCAGTACTTC.

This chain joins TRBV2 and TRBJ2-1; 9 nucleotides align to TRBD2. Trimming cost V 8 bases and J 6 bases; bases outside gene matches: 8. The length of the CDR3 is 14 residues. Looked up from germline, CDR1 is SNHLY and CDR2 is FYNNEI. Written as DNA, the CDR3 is TGTGCCAGCCTAGGGCGGGAGGGCCGCAATGAGCAGTTCTTC. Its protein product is CASLGREGRNEQFF.